The sequence of this TCR beta chain was determined in a study of blood T cell repertoires in COVID-19. Study summary: Sample material is recorded as cDNA or gDNA derived from T cells, B-cell-depleted T cells, or PBMCs.

This clone is a singleton in its sample. The germline CDR1 and CDR2 sequences are SNHLY and FYNNEI. Trimming took 8 bases from V and 4 from J; bases not matched to a gene: 3. The CDR3 totals 13 residues. In the authors' workflow: Amplified reference gene primers provided the basis for estimating nucleated cell counts. The assay was immunoSEQ multiplex PCR, and TCRdb's table has in-frame clones only and misses some. For V, J and clone size, that table is used; D and trimming come from the DNA. The repertoire holds 150,000 to 200,000 clones, with about 88% as singletons. The rearrangement joins TRBV2 to TRBJ1-4; 8 nucleotides align to TRBD1. The source of this sequence is a man aged 60 to 75 with active or convalescent COVID-19. The sample taken for sequencing was peripheral blood. The CDR3 DNA is TGTGCCAGCTGGGGACAGGATAATGAAAAACTGTTTTTT. Translation gives CASWGQDNEKLFF.